These 6 T cell receptor beta chains were all obtained from the same sample, sequenced in a study of regulatory T cells in long-lasting Graves disease. The time point denotes: persistent/refractory GD, antithyroid drugs over 5 years with positive TRAb. RNA isolated from PBMCs was used to make the TCR library. Arm-PCR of CDR3 regions and iRepertoire HTBI primers were used to build TCR beta libraries. TCRdb independently ran MiXCR on the multiplex PCR reads; one entry per CDR3 protein. This table holds 400,000 to 500,000 distinct CDR3 sequences, roughly 23% found once. Here the sequenced sample was peripheral blood mononuclear cells (PBMCs), taken when the disease was refractory, from a patient treated with antithyroid drugs. These receptors originate from a female donor with Graves disease.

This clonotype was seen repeatedly, ten times or more. The gene calls are TRBV3-1 and TRBJ2-5; the D gene is possibly TRBD2 (5 bases). Trimming pared 6 bases from V and 0 bases from J, leaving 11 bases between. The CDR3 extends over 14 amino acids. Germline CDR1 is LGHDT and CDR2 is YNNKEL (reference sequence). DNA of the CDR3: TGTGCCAGCAGTCTAGACTACCACCAAGAGACCCAGTACTTC. Protein product: CASSLDYHQETQYF.

This clonotype was picked up many times. This sequence joins TRBV15 and TRBJ2-7; D is uncertain. CDR1 is LNHNV and CDR2 is YYDKDF in the germline V gene (reference sequence). This CDR3 is 14 amino acids long. The V and J ends lost 3 bases and 1 base respectively, with 10 bases between them. CDR3 residues: CATSSLDGSYEQYF. The CDR3 coding sequence is TGTGCCACCAGCAGCCTCGACGGTTCCTACGAGCAGTACTTC.

This clonotype was recorded at least ten times. This rearrangement joins TRBV6-1 to TRBJ1-1; D unclear. The CDR3 runs 17 residues. Germline lookup yields CDR1 MNHNS and CDR2 SASEGT. Trimming cost V 4 bases and J 1 base, with 19 bases left between them. The CDR3 bases are TGTGCCAGCAGTGGTTTATTGATAACAGATCCGAACACTGAAGCTTTCTTT. It yields the protein CASSGLLITDPNTEAFF.

This clonotype was seen at least ten times. This chain uses TRBV20-1 with TRBJ2-1, with 14 bases fitting TRBD2. This CDR3 is 15 amino acids long. Germline V lookup: CDR1 DFQATT, CDR2 SNEGSKA (reference sequence). The V segment lost 3 bases and the J segment 8 bases; nucleotides outside the gene matches: 6. CDR3: CSASWAGLAGDEQFF. The CDR3 nucleotides are TGCAGTGCTAGTTGGGCGGGACTAGCGGGAGATGAGCAGTTCTTC.

Regarding this clonotype: Germline and junction disagree at one end, which may indicate a read error. V usage is TRBV6-1 and J usage is TRBJ2-7, with D uncertain. CDR3 length equals 10 residues. Germline CDR1 MNHNS, CDR2 SASEGT. The CDR3 protein is CATFRYGQYF. Here the CDR3 DNA reads TGTGCCACCTTCCGCTACGGGCAGTACTTC.

At least ten counts were recorded for this clonotype. The chain combines TRBV2 with TRBJ2-2; a weak D match, TRBD1 (6 bases). Per germline, CDR1 SNHLY and CDR2 FYNNEI. V was clipped by 6 bases and J by 6 bases, with 8 bases between them. The CDR3 is 12 residues long. The CDR3: CASRGGPGELFF. DNA of the CDR3: TGTGCCAGCAGAGGGGGACCCGGGGAGCTGTTTTTT. Full variable domain (rest looked up from reference TRBV2 and TRBJ2-2): EPEVTQTPSHQVTQMGQEVILRCVPISNHLYFYWYRQILGQKVEFLVSFYNNEISEKSEIFDDQFSVERPDGSNFTLKIRSTKLEDSAMYFCASRGGPGELFFGEGSRLTVL.